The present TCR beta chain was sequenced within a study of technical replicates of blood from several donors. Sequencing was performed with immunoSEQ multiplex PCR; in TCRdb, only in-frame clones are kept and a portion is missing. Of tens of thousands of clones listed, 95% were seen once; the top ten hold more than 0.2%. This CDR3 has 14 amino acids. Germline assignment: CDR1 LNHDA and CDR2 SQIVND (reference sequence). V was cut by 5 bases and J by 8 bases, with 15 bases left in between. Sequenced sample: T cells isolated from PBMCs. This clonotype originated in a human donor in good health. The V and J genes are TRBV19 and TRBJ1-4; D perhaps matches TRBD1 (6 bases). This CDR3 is CASSGDRRVEKLFF. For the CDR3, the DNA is TGTGCCAGTAGTGGCGACAGGCGGGTCGAAAAACTGTTTTTT.